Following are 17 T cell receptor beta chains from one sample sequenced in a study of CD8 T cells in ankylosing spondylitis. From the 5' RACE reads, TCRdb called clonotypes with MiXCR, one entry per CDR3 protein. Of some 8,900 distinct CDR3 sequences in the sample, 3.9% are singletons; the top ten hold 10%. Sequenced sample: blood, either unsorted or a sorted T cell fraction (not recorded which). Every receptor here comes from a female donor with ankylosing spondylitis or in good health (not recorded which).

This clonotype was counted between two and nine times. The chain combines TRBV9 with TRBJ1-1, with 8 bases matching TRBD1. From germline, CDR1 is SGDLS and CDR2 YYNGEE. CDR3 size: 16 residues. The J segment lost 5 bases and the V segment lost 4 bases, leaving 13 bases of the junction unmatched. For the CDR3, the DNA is TGTGCCAGCAGCCTAGTAGCCGGACAGGGCAGAACTGAAGCTTTCTTT. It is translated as CASSLVAGQGRTEAFF.

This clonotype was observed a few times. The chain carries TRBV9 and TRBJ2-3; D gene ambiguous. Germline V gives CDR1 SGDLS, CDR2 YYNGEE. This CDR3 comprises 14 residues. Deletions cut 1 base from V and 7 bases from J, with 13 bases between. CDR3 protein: CASSVSGQVNTQYF. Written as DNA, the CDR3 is TGTGCCAGCAGCGTATCGGGCCAGGTGAATACGCAGTATTTT.

The CDR3 sequence: CASSPRTSLITDTQYF. The CDR3 DNA reads as TGTGCCAGCAGCCCCCGGACTAGTCTTATCACAGATACGCAGTATTTT. The chain employs TRBV9 and TRBJ2-3; TRBD2 aligns across 7 bases. CDR1 and CDR2 (germline): SGDLS, YYNGEE. This CDR3 contains 16 residues. V gave up 4 bases and J gave up 2 bases; unmatched junction bases: 10.

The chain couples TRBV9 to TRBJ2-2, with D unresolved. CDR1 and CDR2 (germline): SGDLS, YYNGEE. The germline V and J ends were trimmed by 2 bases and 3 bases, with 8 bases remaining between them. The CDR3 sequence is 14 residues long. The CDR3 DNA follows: TGTGCCAGCAGCGTTGACATGGACACCGGGGAGCTGTTTTTT. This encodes CASSVDMDTGELFF.

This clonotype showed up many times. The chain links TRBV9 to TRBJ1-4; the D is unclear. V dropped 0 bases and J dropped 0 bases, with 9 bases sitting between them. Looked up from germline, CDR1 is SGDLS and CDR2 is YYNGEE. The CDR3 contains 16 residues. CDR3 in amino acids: CASSVAGQSTNEKLFF. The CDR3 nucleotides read TGTGCCAGCAGCGTAGCTGGCCAATCAACTAATGAAAAACTGTTTTTT.

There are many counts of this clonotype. DNA for the CDR3: TGTGCCAGCAGCGGTGGGACATCCCCCTGGCGAGCTTTCTTT. Its translation is CASSGGTSPWRAFF. The chain has TRBV9 and TRBJ1-1; D may be TRBD1 (6 bases). This CDR3 has 14 amino acids. The germline CDR1 and CDR2 sequences are SGDLS and YYNGEE. V gave up 3 bases and J gave up 10 bases, with 19 bases separating them.

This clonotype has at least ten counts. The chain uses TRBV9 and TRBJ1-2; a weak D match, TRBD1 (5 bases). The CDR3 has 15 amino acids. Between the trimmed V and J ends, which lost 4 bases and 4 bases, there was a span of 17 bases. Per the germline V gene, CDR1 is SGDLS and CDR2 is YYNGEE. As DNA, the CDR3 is TGTGCCAGCAGCCCCCAACCCGGGGGTAGCTATGGCTACACCTTC. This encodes CASSPQPGGSYGYTF. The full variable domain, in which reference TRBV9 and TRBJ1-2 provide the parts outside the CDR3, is DSGVTQTPKHLITATGQRVTLRCSPRSGDLSVYWYQQSLDQGLQFLIQYYNGEERAKGNILERFSAQQFPDLHSELNLSSLELGDSALYFCASSPQPGGSYGYTFGSGTRLTVV.

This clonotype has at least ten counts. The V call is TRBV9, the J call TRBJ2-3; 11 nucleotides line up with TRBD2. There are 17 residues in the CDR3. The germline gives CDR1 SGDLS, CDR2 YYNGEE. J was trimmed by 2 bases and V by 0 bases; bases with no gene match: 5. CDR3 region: CASSVVGTSGNTDTQYF. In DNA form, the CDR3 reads TGTGCCAGCAGCGTAGTGGGGACTAGCGGAAACACAGATACGCAGTATTTT.

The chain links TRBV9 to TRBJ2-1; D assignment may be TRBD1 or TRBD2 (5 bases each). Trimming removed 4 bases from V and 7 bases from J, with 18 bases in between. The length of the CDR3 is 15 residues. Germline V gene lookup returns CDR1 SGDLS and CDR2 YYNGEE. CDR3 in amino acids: CASSPWTNWGNEQFF. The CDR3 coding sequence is TGTGCCAGCAGCCCATGGACGAACTGGGGGAATGAGCAGTTCTTC.

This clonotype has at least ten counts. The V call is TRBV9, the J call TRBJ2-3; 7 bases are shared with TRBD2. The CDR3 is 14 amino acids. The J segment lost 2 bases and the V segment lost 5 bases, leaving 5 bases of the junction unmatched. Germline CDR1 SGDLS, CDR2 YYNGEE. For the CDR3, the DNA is TGTGCCAGCAGTGAGCGGGGTTACACAGATACGCAGTATTTT. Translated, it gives CASSERGYTDTQYF.

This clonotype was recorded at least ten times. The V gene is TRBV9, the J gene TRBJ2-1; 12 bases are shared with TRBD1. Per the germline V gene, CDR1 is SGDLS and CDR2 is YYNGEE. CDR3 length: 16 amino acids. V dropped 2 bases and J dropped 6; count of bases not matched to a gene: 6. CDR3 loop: CASSVGDRGRSNEQFF. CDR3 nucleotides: TGTGCCAGCAGCGTTGGGGACAGGGGGCGATCCAATGAGCAGTTCTTC.

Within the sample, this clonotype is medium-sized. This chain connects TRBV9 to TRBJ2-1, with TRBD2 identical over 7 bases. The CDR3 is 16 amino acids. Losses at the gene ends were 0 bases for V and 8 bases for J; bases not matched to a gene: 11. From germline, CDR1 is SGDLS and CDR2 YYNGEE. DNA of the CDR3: TGTGCCAGCAGCGTAGAGGGCAGGATTGGGAGGGATGAGCAGTTCTTC. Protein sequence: CASSVEGRIGRDEQFF.

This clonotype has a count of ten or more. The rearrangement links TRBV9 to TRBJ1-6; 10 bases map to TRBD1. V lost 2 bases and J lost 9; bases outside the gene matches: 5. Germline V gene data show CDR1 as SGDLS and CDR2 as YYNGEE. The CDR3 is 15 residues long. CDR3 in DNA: TGTGCCAGCAGCGTCGGGGACAGGGGTGGTTCACCCCTCCACTTT. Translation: CASSVGDRGGSPLHF. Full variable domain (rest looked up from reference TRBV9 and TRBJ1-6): DSGVTQTPKHLITATGQRVTLRCSPRSGDLSVYWYQQSLDQGLQFLIQYYNGEERAKGNILERFSAQQFPDLHSELNLSSLELGDSALYFCASSVGDRGGSPLHFGNGTRLTVT.

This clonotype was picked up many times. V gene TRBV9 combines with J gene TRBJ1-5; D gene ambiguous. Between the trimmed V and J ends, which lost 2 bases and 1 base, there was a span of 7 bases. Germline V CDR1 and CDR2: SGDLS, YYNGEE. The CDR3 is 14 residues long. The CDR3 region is CASSVGISNQPQHF. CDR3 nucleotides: TGTGCCAGCAGCGTTGGCATCAGCAATCAGCCCCAGCATTTT.

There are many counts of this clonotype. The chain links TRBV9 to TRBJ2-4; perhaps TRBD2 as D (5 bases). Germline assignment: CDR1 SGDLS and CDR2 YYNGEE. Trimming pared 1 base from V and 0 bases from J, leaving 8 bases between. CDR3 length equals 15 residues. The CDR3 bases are TGTGCCAGCAGCGTAACTGGACTAGCCAAAAACATTCAGTACTTC. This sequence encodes CASSVTGLAKNIQYF.

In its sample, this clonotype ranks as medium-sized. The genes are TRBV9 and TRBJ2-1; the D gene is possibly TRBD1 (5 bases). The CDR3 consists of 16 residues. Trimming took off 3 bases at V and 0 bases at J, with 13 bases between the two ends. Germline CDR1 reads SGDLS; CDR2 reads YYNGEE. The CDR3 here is CASSASRASSYNEQFF. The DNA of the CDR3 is TGTGCCAGCAGCGCCTCCAGGGCTAGCTCCTACAATGAGCAGTTCTTC.

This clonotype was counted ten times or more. The CDR3: CASSVEGVRGNEQFF. In DNA form, the CDR3 reads TGTGCCAGCAGCGTAGAGGGAGTGAGGGGCAATGAGCAGTTCTTC. The chain has TRBV9 and TRBJ2-1; D is possibly TRBD1 or TRBD2 (5 bases each). The V gene's germline CDR1 is SGDLS and CDR2 YYNGEE. V lost 0 bases and J 6 bases, leaving 13 bases between the germline ends. This CDR3 is built from 15 residues.